Listed here are 8 T cell receptor beta chains from one sample, sequenced in a study of blood T cells in healthy people across ages. Together with a sample-barcoded 5' primer, a J-beta primer mix was included in a second PCR lasting about 7 to 11 cycles. MiXCR, applied by TCRdb to the 5' RACE reads, yields one record per CDR3 protein. The sample records approximately 810,000 distinct CDR3 sequences, 25% to 30% being singletons. The sample consisted of blood. The origin of the receptors is a woman aged 80 or over in good health.

In this sample, this clonotype turned up many times. The chain recombines TRBV20-1 with TRBJ2-5; D gene unclear. V was trimmed by 0 bases and J by 7 bases, leaving 6 bases between them. The CDR3 loop spans 11 amino acids. Per germline, CDR1 DFQATT and CDR2 SNEGSKA (reference sequence). The CDR3 bases are TGCAGTGCTAGAGATTCCGGGACCCAGTACTTC. It codes for CSARDSGTQYF.

J is TRBJ2-3 and V is TRBV30, with D perhaps given as TRBD1 or TRBD2 (5 bases each). Trimming pared 3 bases from V and 6 bases from J, leaving 16 bases between. The CDR3 consists of 14 residues. Per germline, CDR1 GTSNPN and CDR2 SVGIG (reference sequence). CDR3: CAWSESGGEDTQYF. DNA for the CDR3: TGTGCCTGGAGCGAGAGTGGGGGAGAGGATACGCAGTATTTT.

This clonotype was recorded at least ten times. V and J are TRBV5-1 and TRBJ1-5; TRBD1 is a possible D gene (5 bases). V dropped 5 bases and J dropped 7 bases, with 13 bases sitting between them. The CDR3 consists of 13 residues. Germline-derived CDR1 and CDR2 are SGHRS and YFSETQ. The CDR3 region has the DNA TGCGCCAGCAGTGAAAGGGGCGGGCAGCCCCAGCATTTT. Translation: CASSERGGQPQHF.

The V gene is TRBV29-1, the J gene TRBJ2-5; D may be TRBD1 or TRBD2 (5 bases each). With the DNA end fitting TRBJ2-7 better, the J assignment may be wrong. Germline V gene sequence: CDR1 SQVTM, CDR2 ANQGSEA. CDR3 length equals 12 residues. The DNA for the CDR3 is TGCAGCGTTGAATTTCGGGGCTCCGAGCAGTACTTC. Residues: CSVEFRGSEQYF.

This clonotype occurred many times. V gene TRBV11-2 combines with J gene TRBJ2-7; TRBD1 matches at 9 bases. The CDR3 covers 17 residues. Germline loops: CDR1 SGHAT, CDR2 FQNNGV. The junction had 17 bases not matched to a gene; V was cut back by 5 bases and J by 6 bases. In nucleotides, the CDR3 is TGTGCCAGCAGCCCGTCCTCCGGGACAGGGATATACAGCGAGCAGTACTTC. Translating gives CASSPSSGTGIYSEQYF. The whole variable domain, filled in from reference TRBV11-2 and TRBJ2-7, reads EAGVAQSPRYKIIEKRQSVAFWCNPISGHATLYWYQQILGQGPKLLIQFQNNGVVDDSQLPKDRFSAERLKGVDSTLKIQPAKLEDSAVYLCASSPSSGTGIYSEQYFGPGTRLTVT.

This clonotype was counted a few times. The genes are TRBV29-1 and TRBJ1-2; 8 nucleotides line up with TRBD1. The CDR3 is 13 residues long. Germline trimming cut 5 bases from V and 8 bases from J; bases unmatched to any gene: 10. The germline V gene encodes CDR1 SQVTM and CDR2 ANQGSEA. For the CDR3, the DNA is TGCAGCGTTTGGGGGCAGGGGGCAGAGGGCTACACCTTC. It yields the protein CSVWGQGAEGYTF. Complete variable domain (other parts from reference TRBV29-1 and TRBJ1-2): SAVISQKPSRDICQRGTSLTIQCQVDSQVTMMFWYRQQPGQSLTLIATANQGSEATYESGFVIDKFPISRPNLTFSTLTVSNMSPEDSSIYLCSVWGQGAEGYTFGSGTRLTVV.

This clonotype was found many times. The J gene is TRBJ2-1, the V gene TRBV5-4; D is undetermined. CDR1 is SGHNT, CDR2 YYREEE, per germline (reference sequence). This CDR3 region has 13 residues. Deletions cut 4 bases from V and 10 bases from J, with 15 bases between. CDR3 nucleotide sequence: TGTGCCAGCAGCGGAGCCCAGATCGGGGAGCAGTTCTTC. This sequence encodes CASSGAQIGEQFF.

This clonotype was counted many times. This sequence joins TRBV5-1 and TRBJ1-1; D is possibly TRBD1 (5 bases). V shed 0 bases and J shed 13 bases, with 16 bases lying between them. Germline CDR1 SGHRS, CDR2 YFSETQ. This CDR3 has 13 amino acids. CDR3 coding DNA: TGCGCCAGCAGCTTGGATTATAGGGGACTGGTTTTCTTT. This gives the protein CASSLDYRGLVFF.